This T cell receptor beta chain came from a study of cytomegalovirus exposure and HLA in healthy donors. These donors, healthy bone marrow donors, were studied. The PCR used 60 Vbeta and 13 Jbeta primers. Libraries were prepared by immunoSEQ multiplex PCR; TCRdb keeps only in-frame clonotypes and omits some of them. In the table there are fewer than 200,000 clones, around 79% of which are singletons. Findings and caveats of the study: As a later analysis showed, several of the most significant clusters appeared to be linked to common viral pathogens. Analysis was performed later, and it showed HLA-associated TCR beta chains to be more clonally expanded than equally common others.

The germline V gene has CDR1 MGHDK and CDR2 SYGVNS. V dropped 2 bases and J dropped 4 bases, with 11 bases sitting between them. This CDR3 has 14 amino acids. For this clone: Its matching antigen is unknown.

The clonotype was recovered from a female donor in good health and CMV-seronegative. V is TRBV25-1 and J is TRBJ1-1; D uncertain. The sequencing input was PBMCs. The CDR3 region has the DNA TGTGCCAGCAGTGAACCCGGGGTGGTCACTGAAGCTTTCTTT. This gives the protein CASSEPGVVTEAFF.